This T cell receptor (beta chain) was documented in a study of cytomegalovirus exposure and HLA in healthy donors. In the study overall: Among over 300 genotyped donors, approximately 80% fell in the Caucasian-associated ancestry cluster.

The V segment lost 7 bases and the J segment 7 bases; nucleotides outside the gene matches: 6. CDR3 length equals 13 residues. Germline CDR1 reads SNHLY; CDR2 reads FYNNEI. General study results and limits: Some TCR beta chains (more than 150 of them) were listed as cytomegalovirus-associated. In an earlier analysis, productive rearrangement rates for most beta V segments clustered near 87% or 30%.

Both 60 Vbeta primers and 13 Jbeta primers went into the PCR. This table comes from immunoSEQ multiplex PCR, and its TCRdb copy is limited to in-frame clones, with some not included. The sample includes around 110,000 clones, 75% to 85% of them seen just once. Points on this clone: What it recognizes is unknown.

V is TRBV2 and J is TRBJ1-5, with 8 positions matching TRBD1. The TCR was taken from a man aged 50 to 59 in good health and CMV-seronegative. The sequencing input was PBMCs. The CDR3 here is CASTQGVGQPQHF. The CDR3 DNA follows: TGTGCCAGCACACAGGGGGTCGGACAGCCCCAGCATTTT.